This T cell receptor beta chain stems from a study of cytomegalovirus exposure and HLA in healthy donors. The CDR3 totals 15 residues. Germline V CDR1 and CDR2: SGHRS, YFSETQ. V lost 4 bases and J lost 2, with 14 bases in between. Assay: immunoSEQ multiplex PCR; the TCRdb copy retains only in-frame clones and omits some. The profile shows roughly 56,000 clones, about 95% of them singletons. The sample comprised PBMCs. The clonotype originates from a young man in good health and CMV-seronegative. The rearrangement links TRBV5-1 to TRBJ2-3; D gene unclear. The CDR3 DNA reads as TGCGCCAGCAGCAGAGGAGTAGAGTACACAGATACGCAGTATTTT. Encoded protein: CASSRGVEYTDTQYF.